This T cell receptor beta chain is drawn from a study of T cells in Graves' hyperthyroidism and ophthalmopathy. General study results and limits: Appearing also in blood were most of the thyroid clonotypes expanded above 0.001.

This CDR3 is built from 16 residues. The germline V gene encodes CDR1 PRHDT and CDR2 FYEKMQ (reference sequence). Trimming pared 1 base from V and 5 bases from J, leaving 15 bases between. In this sample, this clonotype turned up many times. Its antigen is not known. Regions amplified from RNA transcripts were the TCR beta CDR3 regions. HTBI primers were employed in a first-round RT-PCR of the TCR CDR3. One entry per CDR3 protein results from TCRdb running MiXCR on the multiplex PCR reads. The sample shows approximately 370,000 distinct CDR3 sequences, about 18% of them seen only once. Newly diagnosed hyperthyroidism, duration under 2 months, in patients aged 18 to 65.

V gene TRBV13 combines with J gene TRBJ2-1, with D tentatively TRBD2 (6 bases). The receptor was isolated from a woman aged 25 to 39 with Graves' hyperthyroidism that later progressed to Graves' ophthalmopathy. Sequenced input: blood. CDR3 coding DNA: TGTGCCAGCAGCTTAGACGTGAGCGGGTCAAACAATGAGCAGTTCTTC. Amino acids: CASSLDVSGSNNEQFF.